In its sample, the clone carrying this TCR beta chain was seen many times. The source of the sample is a study of metastatic and nonmetastatic thyroid tumors. The overall study: Malignant and benign thyroid patients had repertoires compared in peripheral blood and tumor or nodule tissue.

Original processing notes: Clinicopathological groups supplied CDR3 differences that were used to build a distant-metastasis classifier for papillary thyroid cancer. TCRdb re-analyzed the PCR reads using MiXCR. What appears here as the V and J calls and clone size reflects TCRdb's work, not the paper's. The sample contains about 40,000 clones, about 10% of which appear only once. Patients had received no treatment of any kind before thyroid surgery. CDR3 length: 13 amino acids. Germline V CDR1 and CDR2: SNHLY, FYNNEI. V trimming: 9 bases; J trimming: 6 bases; junction bases outside the gene matches: 8.

The rearrangement uses TRBV2 and TRBJ2-5; 9 nucleotides agree with TRBD1. The TCR comes from a female donor with papillary thyroid cancer or a benign thyroid nodule (not recorded which). Some clones in this sample may be carry-over from other donors' samples. The material sequenced was blood. The CDR3 here is CASRPGQGKTQYF. CDR3 nucleotide sequence: TGTGCCAGTAGACCGGGACAGGGTAAGACCCAGTACTTC.